The rows below give T cell receptor beta chains drawn from one sample of a study of neoadjuvant anti-PD-1 for oral cavity cancer. This table comes from immunoSEQ multiplex PCR, and its TCRdb copy is limited to in-frame clones, with some not included. Of about 68,000 clones in the sample, approximately 81% were seen once. The source material was PBMCs, sampled after nivolumab (anti-PD-1) treatment. The receptor source for this set is a person aged 35 to 85 with oral cavity squamous cell carcinoma. The CDR3 runs from the conserved cysteine through the conserved F or W. A D gene is named only where the DNA matches it firmly. Size is stated for part of the rows, as once, few or many counts, or as a class when the clone is expanded.

v_call	clone_size	d_call	j_call	cdr3_aa	cdr3_nt
TRBV29-1	NA	TRBD2	TRBJ2-1	CSVEASGGGRGEQFF	TGCAGCGTTGAAGCCTCTGGAGGCGGGAGGGGTGAGCAGTTCTTC
TRBV5-1	NA	NA	TRBJ1-2	CASSLALDGTYGYTF	TGCGCCAGCAGCCTGGCGTTAGACGGGACCTATGGCTACACCTTC
TRBV30	NA	NA	TRBJ2-6	CASTSGANVLTF	TGTGCCTCTACCTCTGGGGCCAACGTCCTGACTTTC
TRBV2	few	NA	TRBJ2-5	CASSEAVGLGGQETQYF	TGTGCCAGCAGTGAAGCTGTCGGGCTTGGGGGCCAAGAGACCCAGTACTTC
TRBV29-1	NA	NA	TRBJ1-1	CSVWHLNTEAFF	TGCAGCGTCTGGCACCTGAACACTGAAGCTTTCTTT
TRBV10-3	once	NA	TRBJ2-7	CATGTSVVQSSEQYF	TGTGCCACTGGGACCTCAGTGGTACAGTCTAGCGAGCAGTACTTC
TRBV6-1	NA	NA	TRBJ1-1	CASSPRTANTEAFF	TGTGCCAGCAGTCCTCGGACAGCGAACACTGAAGCTTTCTTT
TRBV7-8	NA	TRBD2	TRBJ2-7	CASSLGLAGRYEQYF	TGTGCCAGCAGCTTGGGACTAGCGGGAAGGTACGAGCAGTACTTC
TRBV11-2	NA	NA	TRBJ2-7	CASSLAGFISYEQYF	TGTGCCAGCAGCTTGGCAGGGTTCATCTCCTACGAGCAGTACTTC
TRBV7-8	NA	TRBD2	TRBJ2-4	CASSLTTSGPKNIQYF	TGTGCCAGCAGCTTAACGACTAGCGGTCCCAAAAACATTCAGTACTTC
TRBV29-1	NA	NA	TRBJ2-1	CSVEVSRSYNEQFF	TGCAGCGTTGAAGTCTCCAGGTCCTACAATGAGCAGTTCTTC
TRBV29-1	NA	TRBD2	TRBJ2-1	CSVVASGKFEQFF	TGCAGCGTTGTGGCTAGCGGGAAGTTTGAGCAGTTCTTC
TRBV27	once	TRBD2	TRBJ2-1	CAAIPTGTSGRRVEQFF	TGTGCCGCAATTCCAACCGGGACTAGCGGGAGGCGGGTTGAGCAGTTCTTC
TRBV7-2	NA	TRBD1	TRBJ1-2	CASSFIGTGGNGYTF	TGTGCCAGCAGCTTTATCGGGACAGGGGGCAATGGCTACACCTTC
TRBV6-1	once	NA	TRBJ1-3	CASNRDFGNTIYF	TGTGCCAGCAACAGGGACTTTGGAAACACCATATATTTT
TRBV19	NA	NA	TRBJ2-7	CASSIERTESYEQYF	TGTGCCAGTAGTATAGAGCGGACGGAGTCCTACGAGCAGTACTTC